Listed here are 6 T cell receptor beta chains from one sample, sequenced in a study of OX40 agonist ivuxolimab in advanced cancers. The protocol was immunoSEQ multiplex PCR, while the TCRdb copy is restricted to in-frame clones and leaves out a portion. The data contain approximately 74,000 clones, approximately 91% of them singletons. This specimen consisted of CD4+ or CD8+ T cells sorted from blood, obtained in a trial of the OX40 agonist ivuxolimab. These receptors all stem from an adult with an advanced solid tumor such as melanoma, head and neck, liver or kidney cancer.

The chain recombines TRBV5-1 with TRBJ2-5; TRBD2 matches at 8 bases. The V gene's germline CDR1 is SGHRS and CDR2 YFSETQ. V lost 3 bases to trimming and J lost 1 base; unmatched junction nucleotides: 2. The length of the CDR3 is 14 residues. CDR3 sequence reads: CASSWGTSQETQYF. The CDR3 coding sequence is TGCGCCAGCAGCTGGGGGACTAGCCAAGAGACCCAGTACTTC.

The chain links TRBV15 to TRBJ2-7; D is possibly TRBD1 (5 bases). Germline lookup yields CDR1 LNHNV and CDR2 YYDKDF (reference sequence). V was shortened by 0 bases and J by 4 bases, with 7 bases between the two germline ends. CDR3 size: 13 residues. The CDR3 loop reads CATSREDSYEQYF. CDR3 bases: TGTGCCACCAGCAGAGAAGACAGTTACGAGCAGTACTTC.

This clone was seen a single time. This sequence joins TRBV7-3 and TRBJ2-1, with 15 bases lining up with TRBD2. The germline V gene has CDR1 SGHTA and CDR2 FQGTGA. The CDR3 has 18 amino acids. Germline trimming cut 5 bases from V and 4 bases from J; bases unmatched to any gene: 9. Here the CDR3 reads CASSEIRTSGRAYNEQFF. Here the CDR3 DNA reads TGTGCCAGCAGCGAAATCCGGACTAGCGGGAGGGCTTACAATGAGCAGTTCTTC. Using reference TRBV7-3 and TRBJ2-1 for the parts outside the CDR3, the full variable domain is GAGVSQTPSNKVTEKGKYVELRCDPISGHTALYWYRQSLGQGPEFLIYFQGTGAADDSGLPNDRFFAVRPEGSVSTLKIQRTERGDSAVYLCASSEIRTSGRAYNEQFFGPGTRLTVL.

The CDR3 reads CASKRRASGPQQYF. CDR3 coding DNA: TGTGCCAGCAAGAGGAGGGCTAGCGGGCCTCAGCAGTATTTT. The chain recombines TRBV11-1 with TRBJ2-3; 8 bases match TRBD2. This CDR3 spans 14 amino acids. The V gene's germline CDR1 is SGHAT and CDR2 FQDESV (reference sequence). J gave up 11 bases and V 7 bases, and 14 bases lay outside the gene matches.

In its sample, this clone was seen once. The J gene is TRBJ2-3, the V gene TRBV9; 12 bases match TRBD2. V was clipped by 3 bases and J by 1 base; unmatched bases: 6. The CDR3 loop spans 17 amino acids. The germline gives CDR1 SGDLS, CDR2 YYNGEE. CDR3 region: CASSEGGLAGRTDTQYF. In DNA, the CDR3 is TGTGCCAGCAGCGAGGGGGGACTAGCGGGTCGCACAGATACGCAGTATTTT.

The rearrangement uses TRBV28 and TRBJ1-5, with 8 nucleotides matching TRBD1. CDR3 length equals 14 residues. V gave up 3 bases and J gave up 14 bases; unmatched junction bases: 12. Germline CDR1 reads MDHEN; CDR2 reads SYDVKM. CDR3 in DNA: TGTGCCAGCAGTTTGACCCAGGGGGCGCAGAGGAAGCATTTT. Translating it yields CASSLTQGAQRKHF.